This TCR beta chain is drawn from a study of T-cell memory formation after mild COVID-19. Study overall: Most TCR clusters belonged to a single donor.

This clonotype turned up a few times. TCRdb reanalysed the 5' RACE reads using MiXCR and keeps one entry per CDR3 protein. Among 300,000 to 400,000 distinct CDR3 sequences listed, 25% to 30% were seen once. Germline V gene data show CDR1 as SEHNR and CDR2 as FQNEAQ (reference sequence). The trim removed 3 bases at V and 5 bases at J, leaving 7 bases unmatched. The CDR3 runs to 15 residues. The V gene is TRBV7-9, the J gene TRBJ2-5, with TRBD2 identical over 9 bases. The sequence derives from an adult woman who had mild COVID-19 (a few samples of this study predate the infection). Cell type and time point are not known. What was sequenced was PBMCs or a T cell subset sorted from them (not recorded which). The CDR3 DNA sequence: TGTGCCAGCAGCTTCGATAGCGGGGGCAGGGAGACCCAGTACTTC. Translation: CASSFDSGGRETQYF.